The 25 T cell receptor beta chains listed next were all sequenced from one sample in a study of CD8 T cells in ankylosing spondylitis. From the 5' RACE reads, TCRdb called clonotypes with MiXCR, one entry per CDR3 protein. The sample lists 20,000 to 30,000 distinct CDR3 sequences; less than 3% were seen once. The sequencing sample was made of blood, either unsorted or a sorted T cell fraction (not recorded which). These receptors all stem from a female donor with ankylosing spondylitis or in good health (not recorded which).

This clonotype was recorded many times. The chain recombines TRBV9 with TRBJ2-7; 9 nucleotides align to TRBD2. The ends lost 0 bases at V and 0 bases at J; junction bases unmatched: 7. CDR1 is SGDLS, CDR2 YYNGEE, per germline. The CDR3 has 17 amino acids. CDR3 in DNA: TGTGCCAGCAGCGTAGGTGCGCGGGAGGGAAGCTCCTACGAGCAGTACTTC. Translating gives CASSVGAREGSSYEQYF.

This clonotype has at least ten counts. V is TRBV9 and J is TRBJ2-1; D remains unclear. Trimming removed 0 bases at V and 0 bases at J, with 7 bases between. Per the germline V gene, CDR1 is SGDLS and CDR2 is YYNGEE. This CDR3 region has 15 residues. The CDR3 reads CASSVDPGSYNEQFF. The CDR3 coding sequence is TGTGCCAGCAGCGTAGATCCGGGCTCCTACAATGAGCAGTTCTTC.

There are many counts of this clonotype. The CDR3 DNA reads as TGTGCCAGCAGCGCGGACAGTTCTTATGAGCAGTTCTTC. Protein sequence: CASSADSSYEQFF. The chain links TRBV9 to TRBJ2-1, with D tentatively TRBD1 (6 bases). CDR1 and CDR2 from the germline V gene are SGDLS and YYNGEE. The CDR3 spans 13 residues. V shed 3 bases and J shed 8 bases, with 12 bases lying between them.

This clonotype was recorded many times. The chain carries TRBV7-3 and TRBJ1-5, with unresolved D. Trimming removed 5 bases from V and 4 bases from J, with 6 bases in between. The CDR3 covers 12 residues. The V gene's germline CDR1 is SGHTA and CDR2 FQGTGA. The CDR3 DNA is TGTGCCAGCAGCCCCCCTAATCAGCCCCAGCATTTT. Protein: CASSPPNQPQHF.

This clonotype was seen repeatedly, ten times or more. The V and J genes are TRBV9 and TRBJ1-2; D unresolved. Germline V gives CDR1 SGDLS, CDR2 YYNGEE. The CDR3 consists of 14 residues. The germline V and J ends were trimmed by 0 bases and 2 bases, with 8 bases remaining between them. This chain's CDR3 is CASSVDWGNYGYTF. In DNA, the CDR3 is TGTGCCAGCAGCGTAGACTGGGGAAACTATGGCTACACCTTC.

By frequency in the sample, this clonotype is medium-sized. The V and J genes are TRBV9 and TRBJ1-6, with TRBD1 matching over 7 bases. Germline-derived CDR1 and CDR2 are SGDLS and YYNGEE. The trim removed 3 bases at V and 2 bases at J, leaving 8 bases unmatched. The CDR3 has 17 amino acids. CDR3 residues: CASSASGTATYNSPLHF. CDR3 coding DNA: TGTGCCAGCAGCGCCTCGGGGACAGCGACCTATAATTCACCCCTCCACTTT.

At least ten counts were recorded for this clonotype. Written as DNA, the CDR3 is TGTGCCAGCAGCGGCGGGACAGGGGGCACAGATACGCAGTATTTT. Its translation is CASSGGTGGTDTQYF. The chain carries TRBV9 and TRBJ2-3; 10 nucleotides line up with TRBD1. Looked up from germline, CDR1 is SGDLS and CDR2 is YYNGEE. This CDR3 region has 15 residues. The V and J ends lost 3 bases and 1 base, in that order; junction bases with no gene match: 2.

This clonotype is classed as medium-sized (0.01 to 0.1%). The chain carries TRBV9 and TRBJ1-3; 11 bases are a match to TRBD1. This CDR3 contains 18 residues. V shed 0 bases and J 2 bases; nucleotides not matched to a gene: 7. Germline V gives CDR1 SGDLS, CDR2 YYNGEE. The CDR3 spells CASSVEEGQGAPGNTIYF. CDR3 bases: TGTGCCAGCAGCGTAGAGGAAGGACAGGGGGCCCCTGGAAACACCATATATTTT.

This clonotype was seen many times. The J gene is TRBJ2-1, the V gene TRBV9; possible D gene TRBD2, 6 bases. Germline V lookup: CDR1 SGDLS, CDR2 YYNGEE. V dropped 0 bases and J dropped 9 bases, with 13 bases sitting between them. CDR3 size: 14 residues. This CDR3 is CASSVEEGKVEQFF. CDR3 in DNA: TGTGCCAGCAGCGTAGAGGAGGGGAAGGTTGAGCAGTTCTTC.

This clonotype was found many times. This sequence joins TRBV9 and TRBJ2-5; D may be TRBD1 or TRBD2 (5 bases each). CDR3 length: 14 amino acids. Germline loops: CDR1 SGDLS, CDR2 YYNGEE. The V end was cut by 4 bases, the J end by 0 bases, with 10 bases between. The chain's CDR3 is CASSYGTHQETQYF. The DNA of the CDR3 is TGTGCCAGCAGCTACGGGACGCACCAAGAGACCCAGTACTTC.

Ten or more counts support this clonotype. V is TRBV9 and J is TRBJ2-5, with TRBD2 matching 10 bases. CDR1 is SGDLS and CDR2 is YYNGEE in the germline V gene. V was clipped by 3 bases and J by 2 bases; unmatched bases: 4. The CDR3 loop spans 15 amino acids. CDR3 amino acids: CASSGLAGAQETQYF. The CDR3 nucleotides are TGTGCCAGCAGCGGGCTAGCGGGGGCACAAGAGACCCAGTACTTC.

This clonotype was seen ten or more times. V is TRBV9 and J is TRBJ2-5; D possibly corresponds to TRBD2 (5 bases). CDR3 length: 14 amino acids. The germline V gene encodes CDR1 SGDLS and CDR2 YYNGEE. Trimming removed 0 bases from V and 1 base from J, with 7 bases in between. The CDR3 is CASSVEAVQETQYF. The CDR3 nucleotides are TGTGCCAGCAGCGTAGAAGCGGTCCAAGAGACCCAGTACTTC.

The sample holds many counts of this clonotype. The genes are TRBV9 and TRBJ2-7, with TRBD2 matching over 8 bases. This CDR3 contains 16 residues. CDR1 is SGDLS and CDR2 is YYNGEE in the germline V gene. The V and J ends lost 0 bases and 4 bases, in that order; junction bases with no gene match: 9. CDR3 region: CASSVGGAGVVYEQYF. The CDR3 nucleotides read TGTGCCAGCAGCGTAGGAGGAGCGGGGGTTGTTTACGAGCAGTACTTC.

In its sample, this clonotype was seen many times. J is TRBJ2-1 and V is TRBV9; tentative D call: TRBD1 (5 bases). CDR1 and CDR2 from the germline V gene are SGDLS and YYNGEE. Deletions cut 1 base from V and 8 bases from J, with 16 bases between. The CDR3 is 15 amino acids. The DNA of the CDR3 is TGTGCCAGCAGCGTAACTCAGGGTCCCTTCGATGAGCAGTTCTTC. It specifies CASSVTQGPFDEQFF.

This clonotype was seen many times. V gene TRBV9 combines with J gene TRBJ2-3, with 7 bases identical to TRBD1. The CDR3 is made up of 16 amino acids. Germline V gene sequence: CDR1 SGDLS, CDR2 YYNGEE. Trimming took 4 bases from V and 4 from J; bases not matched to a gene: 12. The CDR3 spells CASSQRQGVGADTQYF. CDR3 sequence (DNA): TGTGCCAGCAGCCAACGACAGGGAGTAGGAGCAGATACGCAGTATTTT.

Ten or more counts support this clonotype. The genes are TRBV9 and TRBJ2-7; 9 nucleotides agree with TRBD1. The J segment lost 2 bases and the V segment lost 0 bases, leaving 9 bases of the junction unmatched. The CDR3 runs 17 residues. In germline, CDR1 is SGDLS, CDR2 YYNGEE. CDR3 DNA: TGTGCCAGCAGCGTAGGCCCTGGACAGGGGACTACCTACGAGCAGTACTTC. Its protein is CASSVGPGQGTTYEQYF.

The sample holds many counts of this clonotype. This sequence joins TRBV9 and TRBJ2-4; 7 bases are a match to TRBD1. CDR1 is SGDLS and CDR2 is YYNGEE in the germline V gene. With 3 bases clipped from V and 0 bases from J, the junction kept 9 bases outside the gene matches. CDR3 size: 17 residues. This chain's CDR3 is CASSASGTALAKNIQYF. CDR3 sequence (DNA): TGTGCCAGCAGCGCCTCCGGGACAGCACTAGCCAAAAACATTCAGTACTTC.

This clonotype was seen repeatedly, ten times or more. This CDR3 is CASSALSGGYNEQFF. The CDR3 nucleotides read TGTGCCAGCAGCGCCCTTAGCGGGGGGTACAATGAGCAGTTCTTC. The chain has TRBV9 and TRBJ2-1, with 10 bases that match TRBD2. This CDR3 has 15 amino acids. CDR1 is SGDLS, CDR2 YYNGEE, per germline. J lost 4 bases, V lost 3 bases, and 4 bases had no gene match.

This clonotype was counted ten times or more. The chain carries TRBV9 and TRBJ2-1; D unresolved. V was cut by 0 bases and J by 8 bases, with 9 bases left in between. The CDR3 runs to 13 residues. Germline V gives CDR1 SGDLS, CDR2 YYNGEE. CDR3 region: CASSVEGRYEQFF. For the CDR3, the DNA is TGTGCCAGCAGCGTAGAAGGTCGGTATGAGCAGTTCTTC.

In regard to this clonotype: It may be a read error: a sequence one base away is much more abundant. CDR3 in amino acids: CASSEATNNEQFF. CDR3 DNA: TGTGCCAGCAGCGAAGCGACTAACAATGAGCAGTTCTTC. The chain is built from TRBV9 and TRBJ2-1, with D possibly TRBD2 on 5 matching bases. Trimming removed 3 bases at V and 5 bases at J, with 9 bases between. Germline V gene sequence: CDR1 SGDLS, CDR2 YYNGEE. This CDR3 region has 13 residues.

This clonotype was picked up many times. CDR3 coding DNA: TGTGCCAGCAGCGTAGGCGTGACAGAAGAGACCCAGTACTTC. Amino acid sequence: CASSVGVTEETQYF. J is TRBJ2-5 and V is TRBV9; D might be TRBD1 (5 bases). CDR1 is SGDLS, CDR2 YYNGEE, per germline. The germline V and J ends were trimmed by 0 bases and 3 bases, with 9 bases remaining between them. The CDR3 spans 14 residues. The full variable domain, completed using reference TRBV9 and TRBJ2-5, is DSGVTQTPKHLITATGQRVTLRCSPRSGDLSVYWYQQSLDQGLQFLIQYYNGEERAKGNILERFSAQQFPDLHSELNLSSLELGDSALYFCASSVGVTEETQYFGPGTRLLVL.

In this sample, this clonotype turned up many times. This sequence joins TRBV9 and TRBJ2-5; tentatively, D is TRBD1 (5 bases). V dropped 4 bases and J dropped 3 bases, with 16 bases sitting between them. The CDR3 has 15 residues. Germline values: CDR1 SGDLS, CDR2 YYNGEE. The DNA for the CDR3 is TGTGCCAGCAGCTTTGGGTGGCAGGGAAAAGAGACCCAGTACTTC. Protein: CASSFGWQGKETQYF.

This clonotype has ten or more counts. The chain carries TRBV9 and TRBJ1-5, with 7 bases matching TRBD1. The germline V gene encodes CDR1 SGDLS and CDR2 YYNGEE. The CDR3 totals 15 residues. The V gene end was trimmed by 0 bases and the J gene end by 1 base; junction bases not matched to a gene: 1. The CDR3 DNA reads as TGTGCCAGCAGCGTAGGGGACAGCAGCAATCAGCCCCAGCATTTT. Encoded protein: CASSVGDSSNQPQHF. The full variable domain, rest sourced from reference TRBV9 and TRBJ1-5, is DSGVTQTPKHLITATGQRVTLRCSPRSGDLSVYWYQQSLDQGLQFLIQYYNGEERAKGNILERFSAQQFPDLHSELNLSSLELGDSALYFCASSVGDSSNQPQHFGDGTRLSIL.

This clonotype was found many times. This rearrangement joins TRBV9 to TRBJ2-1, with D possibly being TRBD2 (5 bases). Germline V gene lookup returns CDR1 SGDLS and CDR2 YYNGEE. The CDR3 has 15 residues. Trimming took 0 bases from V and 4 from J, leaving 11 bases between them. DNA for the CDR3: TGTGCCAGCAGCGTAGCCCCTAGCTTGTACAATGAGCAGTTCTTC. This translates into CASSVAPSLYNEQFF.

This clonotype has ten or more counts. V and J are TRBV9 and TRBJ2-5; D unresolved. Germline V lookup: CDR1 SGDLS, CDR2 YYNGEE. Between the trimmed V and J ends, which lost 4 bases and 2 bases, there was a span of 9 bases. The CDR3 runs to 13 residues. The CDR3 DNA sequence: TGTGCCAGCAGCCCTCACCCACAAGAGACCCAGTACTTC. Translating it yields CASSPHPQETQYF.